The sequence of this TCR beta chain was determined in a study of shared clonotypes between healthy human individuals. This CDR3 is built from 14 residues. Germline-derived CDR1 and CDR2 are MGHDK and SYGVNS. V was pared by 3 bases and J by 7 bases, with 15 bases between. Only in-frame clones appear in the TCRdb table, and some are missing; sequencing was by immunoSEQ multiplex PCR. Among roughly 530,000 clones, 90% to 96% were seen once, and the ten largest hold 0.06%. Sequenced material: naive CD4+ T cells sorted from blood. Stated subset: CD45RA+ positively selected. The J gene is TRBJ1-1, the V gene TRBV25-1; D is possibly TRBD1 (6 bases). The source is a woman aged 25 to 39 in good health. The CDR3: CASSDRDTKLEAFF. The CDR3, as DNA: TGTGCCAGCAGTGACCGGGACACTAAGCTTGAAGCTTTCTTT. The entire variable domain, with the rest obtained from reference TRBV25-1 and TRBJ1-1, is as follows: EADIYQTPRYLVIGTGKKITLECSQTMGHDKMYWYQQDPGMELHLIHYSYGVNSTEKGDLSSESTVSRIRTEHFPLTLESARPSHTSQYLCASSDRDTKLEAFFGQGTRLTVV.